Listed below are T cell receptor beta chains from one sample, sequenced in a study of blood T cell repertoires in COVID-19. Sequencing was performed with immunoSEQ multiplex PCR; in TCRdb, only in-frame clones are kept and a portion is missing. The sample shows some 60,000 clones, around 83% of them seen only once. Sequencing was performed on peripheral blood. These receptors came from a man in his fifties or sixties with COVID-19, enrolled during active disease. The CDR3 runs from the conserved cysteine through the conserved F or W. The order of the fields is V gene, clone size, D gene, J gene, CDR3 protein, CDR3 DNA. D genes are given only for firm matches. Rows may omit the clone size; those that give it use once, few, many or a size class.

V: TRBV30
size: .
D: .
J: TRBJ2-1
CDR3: CAWSGRIGDEQFF
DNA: TGTGCCTGGAGTGGTCGGATAGGAGATGAGCAGTTCTTC

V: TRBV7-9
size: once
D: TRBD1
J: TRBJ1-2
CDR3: CASSGDRGYNGYTF
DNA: TGTGCCAGCAGCGGCGACAGGGGTTATAATGGCTACACCTTC

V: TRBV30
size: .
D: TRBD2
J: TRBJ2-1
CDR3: CAWRASGRVREQFF
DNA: TGTGCCTGGAGGGCAAGCGGGAGGGTCCGCGAGCAGTTCTTC

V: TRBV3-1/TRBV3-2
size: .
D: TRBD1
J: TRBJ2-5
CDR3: CASRGQGRETQYF
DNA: TGTGCCAGCAGGGGACAGGGGAGAGAGACCCAGTACTTC

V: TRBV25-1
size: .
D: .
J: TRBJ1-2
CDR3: CASKGQGNKGYTF
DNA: TGTGCCAGCAAAGGGCAGGGGAATAAAGGCTACACCTTC

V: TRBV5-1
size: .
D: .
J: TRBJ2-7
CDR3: CASSLDRPRDEQYF
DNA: TGCGCCAGCAGCTTGGACAGGCCTCGGGACGAGCAGTACTTC

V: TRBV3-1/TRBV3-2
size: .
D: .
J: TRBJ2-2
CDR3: CASSQDLAGSNTGELFF
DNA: TGTGCCAGCAGCCAAGATCTGGCAGGATCGAACACCGGGGAGCTGTTTTTT

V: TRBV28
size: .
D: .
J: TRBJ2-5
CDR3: CASSFAGPQETQYF
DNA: TGTGCCAGCAGTTTCGCGGGGCCCCAAGAGACCCAGTACTTC

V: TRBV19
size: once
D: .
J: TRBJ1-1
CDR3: CASSTRGGVNAEAFF
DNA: TGTGCCAGTAGCACCCGGGGTGGAGTGAACGCTGAAGCTTTCTTT

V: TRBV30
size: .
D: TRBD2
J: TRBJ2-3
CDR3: CAWSRGVTSGLAGSTDTQYF
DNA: TGTGCCTGGTCCAGGGGGGTTACATCGGGACTAGCGGGGAGCACAGATACGCAGTATTTT

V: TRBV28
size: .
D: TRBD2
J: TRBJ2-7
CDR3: CASSLSWRGGGEQYF
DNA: TGTGCCAGCAGTTTATCGTGGCGGGGGGGAGGCGAGCAGTACTTC

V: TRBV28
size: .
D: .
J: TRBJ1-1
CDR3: CASSLISAGRPEAFF
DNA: TGTGCCAGCAGTTTAATTTCGGCAGGGCGGCCCGAAGCTTTCTTT

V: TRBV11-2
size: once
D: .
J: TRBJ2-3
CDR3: CASSLVGARTDTQYF
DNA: TGTGCCAGCAGCTTAGTAGGGGCCCGCACAGATACGCAGTATTTT

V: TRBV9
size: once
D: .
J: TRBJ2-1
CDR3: CASSVGGTYNEQFF
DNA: TGTGCCAGCAGCGTTGGCGGGACCTACAATGAGCAGTTCTTC

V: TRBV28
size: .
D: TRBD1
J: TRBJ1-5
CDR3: CASSFHGTGVSSNQPQHF
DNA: TGTGCCAGCAGTTTCCACGGGACAGGGGTATCTAGCAATCAGCCCCAGCATTTT

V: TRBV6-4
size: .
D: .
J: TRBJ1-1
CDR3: CATPLLPPEGTEAFF
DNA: TGTGCCACCCCCCTTCTCCCCCCTGAGGGCACTGAAGCTTTCTTT

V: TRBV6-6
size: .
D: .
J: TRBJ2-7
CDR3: CAGAQENPWEQYF
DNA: TGTGCCGGCGCACAGGAAAACCCTTGGGAGCAGTACTTC

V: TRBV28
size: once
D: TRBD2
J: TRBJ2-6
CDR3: CASSSLAGGPSGANVLTF
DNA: TGTGCCAGCAGTTCTTTAGCGGGAGGGCCATCTGGGGCCAACGTCCTGACTTTC

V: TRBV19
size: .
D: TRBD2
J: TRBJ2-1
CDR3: CASSIGASGRALGEQFF
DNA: TGTGCCAGTAGTATAGGGGCTAGCGGGAGGGCCTTGGGTGAGCAGTTCTTC

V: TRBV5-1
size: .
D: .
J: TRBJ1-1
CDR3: CASSLVQGYGTEAFF
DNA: TGCGCCAGCAGCCTAGTCCAGGGGTACGGCACTGAAGCTTTCTTT

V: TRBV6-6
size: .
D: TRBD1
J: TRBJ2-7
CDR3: CASRADRAYEQYF
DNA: TGTGCCAGCAGGGCGGACAGGGCCTACGAGCAGTACTTC

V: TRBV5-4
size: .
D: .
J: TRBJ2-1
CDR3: CASSSPTGYNEQFF
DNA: TGTGCCAGCAGCTCCCCTACAGGTTACAATGAGCAGTTCTTC

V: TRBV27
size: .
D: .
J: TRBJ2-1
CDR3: CASSPSGTYPNEQFF
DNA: TGTGCCAGCAGCCCTTCCGGGACTTACCCCAATGAGCAGTTCTTC

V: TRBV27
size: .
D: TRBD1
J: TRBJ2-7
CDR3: CASWDSLSYEQYF
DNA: TGTGCCAGCTGGGACAGCCTTTCCTACGAGCAGTACTTC

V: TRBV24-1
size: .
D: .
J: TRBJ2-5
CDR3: CATSDSQGPETQYF
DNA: TGTGCCACCAGTGATTCACAGGGCCCAGAGACCCAGTACTTC

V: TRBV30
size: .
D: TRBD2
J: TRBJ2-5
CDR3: CAWSVRRLAGQETQYF
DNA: TGTGCCTGGAGTGTACGCCGACTAGCGGGGCAAGAGACCCAGTACTTC

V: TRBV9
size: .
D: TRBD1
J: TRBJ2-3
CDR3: CASSVEGGAGTDTQYF
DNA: TGTGCCAGCAGCGTAGAAGGGGGCGCTGGCACAGATACGCAGTATTTT

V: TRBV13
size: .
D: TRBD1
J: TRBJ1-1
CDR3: CASSSRDSSETTEAFF
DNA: TGTGCCAGCAGCTCGAGGGACAGTTCTGAAACCACTGAAGCTTTCTTT